The 4 T cell receptor beta chains reported below all come from one sample, sequenced in a study of radiation and T cells in renal cell carcinoma. Documented time point: blood 4 weeks post-SBRT, at nephrectomy. Regarding treatment: 15 Gy SBRT to primary tumor, nephrectomy 4 weeks later. Sequencing was performed with immunoSEQ multiplex PCR; in TCRdb, only in-frame clones are kept and a portion is missing. The sample lists approximately 86,000 clones; just under 85% were seen once. Material: blood, obtained from a patient whose treatment included radiotherapy and nephrectomy. These receptors were obtained from a man aged 45-60 years with renal cell carcinoma.

This chain uses TRBV4-1 with TRBJ1-5; possible D gene TRBD1, 5 bases. Trimming shortened V by 1 base and J by 1 base, and 14 bases separated the two germline ends. The CDR3 runs to 17 residues. Germline lookup yields CDR1 MGHRA and CDR2 YSYEKL. CDR3 sequence (DNA): TGCGCCAGCAGCCAAGCGTTGGGGCTTCGGAGCAATCAGCCCCAGCATTTT. It yields the protein CASSQALGLRSNQPQHF.

The chain uses TRBV9 and TRBJ1-4; D gene ambiguous. The CDR3 extends over 15 amino acids. Trimming pared 0 bases from V and 8 bases from J, leaving 14 bases between. Germline V gene data show CDR1 as SGDLS and CDR2 as YYNGEE. CDR3 in amino acids: CASSVGGGIPEKLFF. The CDR3, as DNA: TGTGCCAGCAGCGTAGGTGGAGGGATCCCCGAAAAACTGTTTTTT. Complete variable domain (other parts from reference TRBV9 and TRBJ1-4): DSGVTQTPKHLITATGQRVTLRCSPRSGDLSVYWYQQSLDQGLQFLIQYYNGEERAKGNILERFSAQQFPDLHSELNLSSLELGDSALYFCASSVGGGIPEKLFFGSGTQLSVL.

V and J are TRBV28 and TRBJ2-7, with a weak D call TRBD1 (5 bases). Germline CDR1 MDHEN, CDR2 SYDVKM. The CDR3 runs to 13 residues. V dropped 7 bases and J dropped 7 bases, with 17 bases sitting between them. The CDR3 DNA reads TGTGCCAGCATCGTAGCTGGGGCCGGGGAGCAGTACTTC. Its translation is CASIVAGAGEQYF. Drawing the rest from reference TRBV28 and TRBJ2-7, the complete variable domain is DVKVTQSSRYLVKRTGEKVFLECVQDMDHENMFWYRQDPGLGLRLIYFSYDVKMKEKGDIPEGYSVSREKKERFSLILESASTNQTSMYLCASIVAGAGEQYFGPGTRLTVT.

This clone was recorded a few times. This chain joins TRBV23-1 and TRBJ1-3; 7 bases map to TRBD1. TRBV23-1 is labeled an ORF, and its function is uncertain. Trimming cost V 0 bases and J 8 bases; bases outside gene matches: 7. The CDR3 is made up of 15 amino acids. The CDR3, as DNA: TGCGCCAGCAGTCAATCGGACAGGTTTGGGGACACCATATATTTT. Protein: CASSQSDRFGDTIYF.